What follows are 10 T cell receptor beta chains derived from one specimen sequenced in a study of OX40 agonist ivuxolimab in advanced cancers. The method was immunoSEQ multiplex PCR; TCRdb's version includes in-frame clones alone and lacks a portion of them. The table has tens of thousands of clones, around 87% seen once. The sequencing used CD4+ or CD8+ T cells sorted from blood, collected in a trial of the OX40 agonist ivuxolimab. Receptors were obtained from an adult with an advanced solid tumor such as melanoma, head and neck, liver or kidney cancer.

The chain couples TRBV7-2 to TRBJ1-3; the match to TRBD1 covers 8 bases. The CDR3 is made up of 14 amino acids. Germline V gene data show CDR1 as SGHTA and CDR2 as FQGNSA. The ends lost 5 bases at V and 6 bases at J; junction bases unmatched: 6. The CDR3 reads CASSTGTGVNTIYF. DNA of the CDR3: TGTGCCAGCAGCACCGGGACAGGAGTAAACACCATATATTTT.

This sequence joins TRBV5-8 and TRBJ2-3, with TRBD2 matching 11 bases. The CDR3 loop spans 16 amino acids. The J segment lost 0 bases and the V segment lost 4 bases, leaving 4 bases of the junction unmatched. From germline, CDR1 is SGHTS and CDR2 YDEGEE. The CDR3 is CASSQRTSGSTDTQYF. DNA of the CDR3: TGTGCCAGCAGCCAAAGGACTAGCGGGAGCACAGATACGCAGTATTTT.

This clone was seen a handful of times. One end of the junction is discordant with germline, which a read error may explain. The rearrangement uses TRBV18 and TRBJ2-1; a weak D match, TRBD2 (6 bases). CDR1 and CDR2 from the germline V gene are KGHSH and LQKENI. There are 16 residues in the CDR3. CDR3 nucleotide sequence: TGTGCCAGCGCACCACTGGATACAACCCGGGGAGGTGAGCAGTTCTTC. Its translation: CASAPLDTTRGGEQFF.

The V call is TRBV10-3, the J call TRBJ1-2; perhaps TRBD1 as D (6 bases). Germline CDR1 and CDR2: ENHRY and SYGVKD. The CDR3 runs 15 residues. V was clipped by 3 bases and J by 8 bases, with 19 bases between them. The CDR3 bases are TGTGCCATCAGTGACCCCGGGACAAGGTGGAGCGGCTACACCTTC. Translation: CAISDPGTRWSGYTF.

This clone was observed once. The V and J genes are TRBV7-9 and TRBJ2-1; D not certain. Germline V gene data show CDR1 as SEHNR and CDR2 as FQNEAQ (reference sequence). The CDR3 runs to 15 residues. V lost 1 base, J lost 4 bases, and 11 bases lay in between. In DNA, the CDR3 is TGTGCCAGCAGCTTAGGTGGAAAGGTTTACAATGAGCAGTTCTTC. Its translation: CASSLGGKVYNEQFF.

This chain joins TRBV28 and TRBJ2-7, with a possible D match to TRBD2 (6 bases). Germline V gene data show CDR1 as MDHEN and CDR2 as SYDVKM. This CDR3 is 15 amino acids long. In DNA, the CDR3 is TGTGCAATCAGAAGGGGAGGCACGAGCTCCTACGAGCAGTACTTC. Protein sequence: CAIRRGGTSSYEQYF.

The rearrangement uses TRBV16 and TRBJ2-7; weak D call: TRBD2 (6 bases). CDR1 is KGHSY, CDR2 FQNENV, per germline. This CDR3 has 13 amino acids. Trimming took 4 bases from V and 0 from J, leaving 7 bases between them. The CDR3 loop is CASSPGDSYEQYF. The DNA for the CDR3 is TGTGCCAGCAGCCCGGGAGACTCCTACGAGCAGTACTTC.

J is TRBJ1-3 and V is TRBV7-2, with 7 bases identical to TRBD1. The junction had 5 bases not matched to a gene; V was cut back by 3 bases and J by 3 bases. Looked up from germline, CDR1 is SGHTA and CDR2 is FQGNSA. The CDR3 spans 15 residues. The CDR3 coding sequence is TGTGCCAGCAGCTTCGAGGGGGCCGGTGGAAACACCATATATTTT. Its protein is CASSFEGAGGNTIYF.

This clone was detected once. V is TRBV5-5 and J is TRBJ1-5; TRBD1 is a possible D gene (5 bases). CDR1 is SGHKS, CDR2 YYEKEE, per germline (reference sequence). Trimming removed 1 base at V and 1 base at J, with 9 bases between. The CDR3 contains 15 residues. Written as DNA, the CDR3 is TGTGCCAGCAGCTTGCGCGGGGCCAGCAATCAGCCCCAGCATTTT. Protein sequence: CASSLRGASNQPQHF.

This chain joins TRBV19 and TRBJ2-1; 14 nucleotides agree with TRBD2. Trimming cost V 7 bases and J 8 bases; bases outside gene matches: 10. CDR1 and CDR2 from the germline V gene are LNHDA and SQIVND (reference sequence). The CDR3 is made up of 16 amino acids. DNA of the CDR3: TGTGCCAGTACCCGGACTAGCGGGAGGACTAGCGATGAGCAGTTCTTC. Its translation is CASTRTSGRTSDEQFF.